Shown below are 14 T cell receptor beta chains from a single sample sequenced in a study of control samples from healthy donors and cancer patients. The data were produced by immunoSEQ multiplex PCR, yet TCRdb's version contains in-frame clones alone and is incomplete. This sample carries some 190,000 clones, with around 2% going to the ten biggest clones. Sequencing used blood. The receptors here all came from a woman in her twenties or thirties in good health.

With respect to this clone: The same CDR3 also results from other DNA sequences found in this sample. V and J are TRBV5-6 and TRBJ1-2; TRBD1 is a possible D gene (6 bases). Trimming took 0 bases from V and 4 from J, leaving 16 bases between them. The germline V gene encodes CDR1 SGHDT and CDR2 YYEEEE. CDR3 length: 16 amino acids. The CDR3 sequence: CASSLDFGGGLYGYTF. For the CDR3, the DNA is TGTGCCAGCAGCTTGGACTTCGGTGGGGGGCTCTATGGCTACACCTTC.

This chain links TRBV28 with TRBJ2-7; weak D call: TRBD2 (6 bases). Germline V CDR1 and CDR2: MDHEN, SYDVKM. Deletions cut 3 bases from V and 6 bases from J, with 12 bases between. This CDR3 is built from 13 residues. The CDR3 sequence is CASSFRGGSEQYF. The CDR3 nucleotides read TGTGCCAGCAGTTTCAGAGGAGGGAGCGAGCAGTACTTC.

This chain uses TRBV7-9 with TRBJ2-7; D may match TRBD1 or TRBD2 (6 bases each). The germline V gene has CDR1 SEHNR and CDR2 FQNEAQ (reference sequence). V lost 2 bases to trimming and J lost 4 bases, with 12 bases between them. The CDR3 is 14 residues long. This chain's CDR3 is CASSLLGGGYEQYF. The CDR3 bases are TGTGCCAGCAGCTTACTCGGGGGCGGGTACGAGCAGTACTTC.

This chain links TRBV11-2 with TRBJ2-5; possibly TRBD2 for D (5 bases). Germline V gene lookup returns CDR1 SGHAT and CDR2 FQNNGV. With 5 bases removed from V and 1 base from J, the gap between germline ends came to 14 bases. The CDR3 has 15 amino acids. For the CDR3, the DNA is TGTGCCAGCAGCCTACTTTCGGGATTCCAAGAGACCCAGTACTTC. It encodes CASSLLSGFQETQYF.

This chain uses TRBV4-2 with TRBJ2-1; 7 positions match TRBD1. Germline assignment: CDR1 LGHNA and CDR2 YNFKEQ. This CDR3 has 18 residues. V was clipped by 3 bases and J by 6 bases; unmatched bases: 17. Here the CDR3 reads CASSHAGTAQGHANEQFF. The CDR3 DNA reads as TGTGCCAGCAGCCATGCAGGGACAGCCCAGGGACATGCCAATGAGCAGTTCTTC.

The CDR3 loop is CASSTGTSGGAEQYF. Written as DNA, the CDR3 is TGTGCCAGCAGTACCGGGACTAGCGGGGGAGCGGAGCAGTACTTC. The chain employs TRBV5-8 and TRBJ2-7; 14 bases fit TRBD2. Germline values: CDR1 SGHTS, CDR2 YDEGEE. J gave up 7 bases and V 5 bases, and 8 bases lay outside the gene matches. The CDR3 spans 15 residues.

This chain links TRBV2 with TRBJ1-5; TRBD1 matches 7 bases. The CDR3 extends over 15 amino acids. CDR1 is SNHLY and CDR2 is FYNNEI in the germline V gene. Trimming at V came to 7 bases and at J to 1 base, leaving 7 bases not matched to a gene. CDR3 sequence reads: CASKRGLGSNQPQHF. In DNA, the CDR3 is TGTGCCAGCAAGAGGGGGCTGGGAAGCAATCAGCCCCAGCATTTT. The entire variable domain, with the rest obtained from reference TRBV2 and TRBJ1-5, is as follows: EPEVTQTPSHQVTQMGQEVILRCVPISNHLYFYWYRQILGQKVEFLVSFYNNEISEKSEIFDDQFSVERPDGSNFTLKIRSTKLEDSAMYFCASKRGLGSNQPQHFGDGTRLSIL.

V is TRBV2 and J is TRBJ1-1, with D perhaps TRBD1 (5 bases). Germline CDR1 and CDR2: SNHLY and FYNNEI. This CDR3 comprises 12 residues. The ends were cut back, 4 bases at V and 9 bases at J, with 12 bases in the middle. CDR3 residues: CASSGGAPKAFF. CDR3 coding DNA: TGTGCCAGCAGTGGAGGGGCCCCCAAAGCTTTCTTT. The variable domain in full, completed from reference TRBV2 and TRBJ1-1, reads EPEVTQTPSHQVTQMGQEVILRCVPISNHLYFYWYRQILGQKVEFLVSFYNNEISEKSEIFDDQFSVERPDGSNFTLKIRSTKLEDSAMYFCASSGGAPKAFFGQGTRLTVV.

The CDR3 is CASSLRQGGTSGINEQFF. The CDR3 coding sequence is TGCGCCAGCAGCTTGCGACAGGGCGGGACTAGCGGGATCAATGAGCAGTTCTTC. The chain combines TRBV5-1 with TRBJ2-1; 13 positions match TRBD2. Losses at the gene ends were 1 base for V and 6 bases for J; bases not matched to a gene: 10. Looked up from germline, CDR1 is SGHRS and CDR2 is YFSETQ. The length of the CDR3 is 18 residues.

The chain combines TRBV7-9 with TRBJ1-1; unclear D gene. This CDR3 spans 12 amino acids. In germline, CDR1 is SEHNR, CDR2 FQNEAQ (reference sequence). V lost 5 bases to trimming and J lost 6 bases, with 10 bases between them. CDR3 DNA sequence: TGTGCCAGCAGCGTCGTGGCCGCTGAAGCTTTCTTT. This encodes CASSVVAAEAFF.

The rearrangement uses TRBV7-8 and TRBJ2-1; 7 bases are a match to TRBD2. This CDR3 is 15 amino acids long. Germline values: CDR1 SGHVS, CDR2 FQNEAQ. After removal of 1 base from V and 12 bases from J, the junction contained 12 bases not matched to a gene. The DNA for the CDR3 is TGTGCCAGCAGCTTAGACGGGAGCGGGGTCCTCCCGCAGTTCTTC. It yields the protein CASSLDGSGVLPQFF.

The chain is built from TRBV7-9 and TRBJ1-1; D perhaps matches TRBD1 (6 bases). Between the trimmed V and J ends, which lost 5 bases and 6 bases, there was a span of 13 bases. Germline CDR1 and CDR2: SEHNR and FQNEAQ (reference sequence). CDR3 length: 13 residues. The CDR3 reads CASSLPGDSEAFF. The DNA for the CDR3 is TGTGCCAGCAGCCTCCCAGGGGATTCTGAAGCTTTCTTT. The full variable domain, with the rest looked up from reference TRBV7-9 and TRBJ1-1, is DTGVSQNPRHKITKRGQNVTFRCDPISEHNRLYWYRQTLGQGPEFLTYFQNEAQLEKSRLLSDRFSAERPKGSFSTLEIQRTEQGDSAMYLCASSLPGDSEAFFGQGTRLTVV.

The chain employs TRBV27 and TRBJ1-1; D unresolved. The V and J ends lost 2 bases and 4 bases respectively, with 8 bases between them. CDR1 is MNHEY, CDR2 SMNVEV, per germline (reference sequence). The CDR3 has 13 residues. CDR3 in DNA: TGTGCCAGCAGTTTAAAGGGCAGCACTGAAGCTTTCTTT. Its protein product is CASSLKGSTEAFF.

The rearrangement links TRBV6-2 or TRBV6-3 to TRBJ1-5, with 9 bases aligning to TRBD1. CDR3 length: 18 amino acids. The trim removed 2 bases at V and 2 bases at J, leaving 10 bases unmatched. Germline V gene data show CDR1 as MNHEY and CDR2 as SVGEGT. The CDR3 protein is CASSYQLTGGWGNQPQHF. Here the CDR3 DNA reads TGTGCCAGCAGTTACCAACTAACAGGGGGCTGGGGCAATCAGCCCCAGCATTTT.